These 12 T cell receptor beta chains were sequenced from one sample in a study of T-cell reconstitution after alpha-beta-depleted transplantation in children. This sample's TCRbeta library carried unique molecular identifier barcodes. TCRdb re-called the PCR reads with MiXCR, one entry per CDR3 protein. Of roughly 590,000 distinct CDR3 sequences listed, approximately 17% are singletons. The source was PBMCs from the stem cell graft donor, collected from the stem cell graft. These receptors were collected from a human donor who donated a stem cell graft to a child with acute myeloid leukemia.

This clonotype came up a few times. The chain uses TRBV7-2 and TRBJ2-2; the D call may be TRBD1 or TRBD2 (5 bases each). Germline V gene sequence: CDR1 SGHTA, CDR2 FQGNSA. V dropped 1 base and J dropped 5 bases, with 14 bases sitting between them. The CDR3 is 16 residues long. The CDR3: CASSLVRGSWTGELFF. CDR3 sequence (DNA): TGTGCCAGCAGCTTAGTGAGGGGCTCATGGACCGGGGAGCTGTTTTTT.

This clonotype was recorded a few times. The CDR3 nucleotides are TGTGCCAGTAGTAATTCAGCAGGGGAGGCTTACGAGCAGTACTTC. It translates to CASSNSAGEAYEQYF. The V and J genes are TRBV19 and TRBJ2-7; D tentatively reads TRBD1 or TRBD2 (6 bases each). V lost 4 bases and J lost 4, with 17 bases in between. This CDR3 has 15 amino acids. Germline V CDR1 and CDR2: LNHDA, SQIVND (reference sequence). Supplemented by reference TRBV19 and TRBJ2-7, the full variable domain reads DGGITQSPKYLFRKEGQNVTLSCEQNLNHDAMYWYRQDPGQGLRLIYYSQIVNDFQKGDIAEGYSVSREKKESFPLTVTSAQKNPTAFYLCASSNSAGEAYEQYFGPGTRLTVT.

The chain joins TRBV11-2 to TRBJ2-7; D remains unclear. V was shortened by 1 base and J by 6 bases, with 7 bases between the two germline ends. The CDR3 has 12 amino acids. Germline V gene lookup returns CDR1 SGHAT and CDR2 FQNNGV. The CDR3 region is CASSLGTREQYV. DNA of the CDR3: TGTGCCAGCAGCTTAGGGACCCGCGAGCAGTACGTC.

This clonotype was picked up many times. This rearrangement joins TRBV29-1 to TRBJ1-4; D possibly corresponds to TRBD1 (6 bases). Germline CDR1 is SQVTM and CDR2 is ANQGSEA. This CDR3 region has 13 residues. Trimming removed 5 bases from V and 7 bases from J, with 14 bases in between. The CDR3 bases are TGCAGCGTTAACAGGGAGCCAGGTGAAAAACTGTTTTTT. Its protein is CSVNREPGEKLFF. Variable domain in full (rest from reference TRBV29-1 and TRBJ1-4): SAVISQKPSRDICQRGTSLTIQCQVDSQVTMMFWYRQQPGQSLTLIATANQGSEATYESGFVIDKFPISRPNLTFSTLTVSNMSPEDSSIYLCSVNREPGEKLFFGSGTQLSVL.

This clonotype was seen many times. The CDR3 DNA reads TGTGCCAGCAGCTCATACAACACTGAAGCTTTCTTT. It is translated as CASSSYNTEAFF. V and J are TRBV13 and TRBJ1-1, with D uncertain. V gave up 4 bases and J gave up 2 bases, with 5 bases separating them. The CDR3 has 12 amino acids. CDR1 and CDR2 (germline): PRHDT, FYEKMQ (reference sequence).

This clonotype has at least ten counts. V is TRBV9 and J is TRBJ1-2; no firm D call. Between the trimmed V and J ends, which lost 0 bases and 6 bases, there was a span of 9 bases. The CDR3 covers 13 residues. Germline values: CDR1 SGDLS, CDR2 YYNGEE. CDR3 nucleotide sequence: TGTGCCAGCAGCGTAGCTGGTCTAGATGGCTACACCTTC. This encodes CASSVAGLDGYTF. Filled out from reference TRBV9 and TRBJ1-2, the complete variable domain reads DSGVTQTPKHLITATGQRVTLRCSPRSGDLSVYWYQQSLDQGLQFLIQYYNGEERAKGNILERFSAQQFPDLHSELNLSSLELGDSALYFCASSVAGLDGYTFGSGTRLTVV.

To note about this clonotype: This clone may be a read error of a much larger clone one base away. The CDR3 is CASSFEGGRVCYEQYF. In nucleotides, the CDR3 is TGTGCCAGCAGTTTTGAGGGCGGGCGCGTCTGCTACGAGCAGTACTTC. J is TRBJ2-7 and V is TRBV6-5; possibly TRBD2 for D (5 bases). The CDR3 has 16 amino acids. CDR1 is MNHEY, CDR2 SVGAGI, per germline. The ends were cut back, 4 bases at V and 3 bases at J, with 19 bases in the middle.

There are a few counts of this clonotype. The chain has TRBV5-1 and TRBJ2-1; the D is unclear. The CDR3 extends over 15 amino acids. With 0 bases removed from V and 4 bases from J, the gap between germline ends came to 11 bases. CDR1 is SGHRS, CDR2 YFSETQ, per germline. The CDR3 here is CASSLATDLYNEQFF. The CDR3 nucleotides are TGCGCCAGCAGCTTGGCCACCGACTTGTACAATGAGCAGTTCTTC.

Notes on this clonotype: A read error may explain this, as a much larger clone is one base away. The chain joins TRBV20-1 to TRBJ1-2; D gene uncertain. The V end was cut by 6 bases, the J end by 1 base, with 9 bases between. Germline CDR1 DFQATT, CDR2 SNEGSKA (reference sequence). This CDR3 spans 12 amino acids. The CDR3 DNA follows: TGCAGTGCCCCCCCCATTAACTATGGCTACACCTTC. This sequence encodes CSAPPINYGYTF.

Ten or more counts support this clonotype. The chain joins TRBV24-1 to TRBJ2-7; D remains unclear. The germline gives CDR1 KGHDR, CDR2 SFDVKD. There are 11 residues in the CDR3. The chain's CDR3 is CATRSAYEQYF. The CDR3 bases are TGTGCGACCCGAAGTGCCTACGAGCAGTACTTC.

This clonotype was found many times. J is TRBJ2-7 and V is TRBV20-1, with 7 positions matching TRBD1. After removal of 4 bases from V and 1 base from J, the junction contained 4 bases not matched to a gene. CDR1 is DFQATT, CDR2 SNEGSKA, per germline (reference sequence). The CDR3 has 13 amino acids. The CDR3 spells CSANTDRSYEQYF. DNA for the CDR3: TGCAGTGCTAACACGGACAGGTCCTACGAGCAGTACTTC.

This sequence joins TRBV28 and TRBJ2-3; TRBD2 aligns across 7 bases. Trimming at V came to 5 bases and at J to 6 bases, leaving 8 bases not matched to a gene. Germline V lookup: CDR1 MDHEN, CDR2 SYDVKM. This CDR3 has 14 residues. The CDR3 DNA sequence: TGTGCCAGCAGTCCCCTAGCGGCAACGGATACGCAGTATTTT. Residues: CASSPLAATDTQYF.